Sequencing of this T cell receptor (beta chain) was carried out in a study of human T cells and chemical hapten exposure. Library construction involved attaching unique molecular identifiers to individual cDNA molecules, which allowed quantitative, reproducible TCR counting. TCRdb used MiXCR to reprocess the RACE reads, holding one entry per CDR3 protein. The repertoire holds roughly 64,000 distinct CDR3 sequences, roughly 9.6% seen once, with roughly 2.3% in the top ten. In its sample, this clonotype was seen many times. Losses at the gene ends were 0 bases for V and 7 bases for J; bases not matched to a gene: 6. The germline gives CDR1 SGDLS, CDR2 YYNGEE. CDR3 length: 15 amino acids. Time point noted: patch test 3, about 24 weeks after DPC sensitization. Regarding treatment: therapeutic diphenylcyclopropenone sensitization with weekly scalp DPC.

The chain joins TRBV9 to TRBJ2-1, with 8 positions matching TRBD2. The sequence came from a woman aged 30 to 39 with alopecia areata. Some clones in this sample may be carry-over from other donors' samples. Sequenced material: whole blood, taken in connection with sensitization to the hapten diphenylcyclopropenone (DPC). The DNA for the CDR3 is TGTGCCAGCAGCGTAGTTGAAGCGGGGGTAAATGAGCAGTTCTTC. Residues: CASSVVEAGVNEQFF.